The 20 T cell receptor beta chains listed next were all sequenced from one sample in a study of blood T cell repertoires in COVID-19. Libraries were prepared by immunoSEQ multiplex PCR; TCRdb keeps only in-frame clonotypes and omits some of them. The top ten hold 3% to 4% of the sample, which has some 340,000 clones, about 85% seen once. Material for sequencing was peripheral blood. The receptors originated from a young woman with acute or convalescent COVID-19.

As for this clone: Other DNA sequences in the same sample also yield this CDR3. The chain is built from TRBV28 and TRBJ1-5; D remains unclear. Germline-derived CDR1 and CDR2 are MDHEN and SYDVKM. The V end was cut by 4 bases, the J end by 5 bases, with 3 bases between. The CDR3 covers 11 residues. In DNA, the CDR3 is TGTGCCAGCAGTTCGGATCAGCCCCAGCATTTT. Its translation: CASSSDQPQHF.

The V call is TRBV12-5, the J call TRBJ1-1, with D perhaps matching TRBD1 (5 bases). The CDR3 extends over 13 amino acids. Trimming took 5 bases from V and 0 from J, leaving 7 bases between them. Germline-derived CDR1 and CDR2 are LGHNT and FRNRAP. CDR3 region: CASGLTVNTEAFF. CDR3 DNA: TGTGCTAGTGGTCTGACAGTGAACACTGAAGCTTTCTTT.

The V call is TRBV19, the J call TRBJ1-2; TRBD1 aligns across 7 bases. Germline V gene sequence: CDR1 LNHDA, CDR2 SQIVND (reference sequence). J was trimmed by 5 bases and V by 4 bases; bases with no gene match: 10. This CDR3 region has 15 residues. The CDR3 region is CASSSGQAEKYGYTF. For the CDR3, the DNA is TGTGCCAGTAGTAGCGGACAGGCCGAAAAGTATGGCTACACCTTC.

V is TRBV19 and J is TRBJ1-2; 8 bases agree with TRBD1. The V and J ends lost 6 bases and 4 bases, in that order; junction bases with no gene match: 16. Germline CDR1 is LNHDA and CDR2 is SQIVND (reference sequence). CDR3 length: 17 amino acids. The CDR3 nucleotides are TGTGCCAGTAGGATGCCGGGACAGGCATCCTCCCTCTATGGCTACACCTTC. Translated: CASRMPGQASSLYGYTF.

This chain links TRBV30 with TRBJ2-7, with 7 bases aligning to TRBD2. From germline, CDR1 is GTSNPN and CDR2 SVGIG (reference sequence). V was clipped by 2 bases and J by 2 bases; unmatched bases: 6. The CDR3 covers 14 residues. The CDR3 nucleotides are TGTGCCTGGAGTCCATCAGCGGGGACCTACGAGCAGTACTTC. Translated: CAWSPSAGTYEQYF.

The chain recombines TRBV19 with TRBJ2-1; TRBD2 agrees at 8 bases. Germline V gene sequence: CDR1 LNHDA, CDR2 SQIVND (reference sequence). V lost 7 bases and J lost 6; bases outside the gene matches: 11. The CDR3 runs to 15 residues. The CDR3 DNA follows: TGTGCCAGTACCCCAGCGGGGGCCGCTACCAATGAGCAGTTCTTC. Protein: CASTPAGAATNEQFF. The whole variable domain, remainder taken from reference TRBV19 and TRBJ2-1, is DGGITQSPKYLFRKEGQNVTLSCEQNLNHDAMYWYRQDPGQGLRLIYYSQIVNDFQKGDIAEGYSVSREKKESFPLTVTSAQKNPTAFYLCASTPAGAATNEQFFGPGTRLTVL.

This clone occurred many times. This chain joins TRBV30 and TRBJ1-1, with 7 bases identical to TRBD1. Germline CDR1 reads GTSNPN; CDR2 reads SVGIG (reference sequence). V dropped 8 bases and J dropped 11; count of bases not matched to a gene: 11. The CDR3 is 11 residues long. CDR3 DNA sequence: TGTGCCGGAACAGGGGAACTGCGTGCTTTCTTT. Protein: CAGTGELRAFF.

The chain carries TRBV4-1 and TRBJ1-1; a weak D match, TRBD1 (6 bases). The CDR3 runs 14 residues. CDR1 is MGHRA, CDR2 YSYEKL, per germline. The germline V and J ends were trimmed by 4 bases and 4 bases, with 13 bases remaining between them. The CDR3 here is CASSRGGGPTEAFF. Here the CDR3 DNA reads TGCGCCAGCAGCCGGGGGGGCGGACCCACTGAAGCTTTCTTT.

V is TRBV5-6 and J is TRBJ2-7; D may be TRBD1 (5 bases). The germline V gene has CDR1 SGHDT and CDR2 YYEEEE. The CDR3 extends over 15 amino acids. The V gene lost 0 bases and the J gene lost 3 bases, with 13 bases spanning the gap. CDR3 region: CASSLESGSGYEQYF. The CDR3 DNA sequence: TGTGCCAGCAGCTTGGAATCAGGGTCGGGCTACGAGCAGTACTTC.

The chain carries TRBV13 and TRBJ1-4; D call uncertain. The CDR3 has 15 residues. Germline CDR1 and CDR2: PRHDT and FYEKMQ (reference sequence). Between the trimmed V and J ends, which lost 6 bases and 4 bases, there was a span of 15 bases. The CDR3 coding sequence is TGTGCCAGCAGGGAGGTGAAGGGAGGTAATGAAAAACTGTTTTTT. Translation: CASREVKGGNEKLFF.

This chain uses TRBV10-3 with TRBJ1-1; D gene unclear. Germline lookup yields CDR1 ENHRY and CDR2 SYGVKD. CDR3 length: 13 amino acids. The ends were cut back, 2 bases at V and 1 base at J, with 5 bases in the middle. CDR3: CAISERGNTEAFF. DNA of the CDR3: TGTGCCATCAGTGAGCGGGGGAACACTGAAGCTTTCTTT.

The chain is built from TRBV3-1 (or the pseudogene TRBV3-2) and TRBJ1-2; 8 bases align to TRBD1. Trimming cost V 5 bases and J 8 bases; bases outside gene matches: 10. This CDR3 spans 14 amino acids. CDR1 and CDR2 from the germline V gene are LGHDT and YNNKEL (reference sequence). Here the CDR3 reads CASSSGTGHQGYTF. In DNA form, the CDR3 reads TGTGCCAGCAGCTCCGGGACAGGTCATCAAGGCTACACCTTC.

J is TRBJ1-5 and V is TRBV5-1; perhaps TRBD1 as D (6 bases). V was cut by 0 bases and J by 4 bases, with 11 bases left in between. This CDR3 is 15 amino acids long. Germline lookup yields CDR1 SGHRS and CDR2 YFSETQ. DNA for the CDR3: TGCGCCAGCAGCTTGGTTCCAGGGGAAAATCAGCCCCAGCATTTT. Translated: CASSLVPGENQPQHF.

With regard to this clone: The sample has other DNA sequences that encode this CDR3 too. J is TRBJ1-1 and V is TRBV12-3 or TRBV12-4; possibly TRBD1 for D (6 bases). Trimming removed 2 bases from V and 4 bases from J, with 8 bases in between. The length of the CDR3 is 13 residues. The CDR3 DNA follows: TGTGCCAGCAGTTTAATGACAGGCACTGAAGCTTTCTTT. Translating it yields CASSLMTGTEAFF.

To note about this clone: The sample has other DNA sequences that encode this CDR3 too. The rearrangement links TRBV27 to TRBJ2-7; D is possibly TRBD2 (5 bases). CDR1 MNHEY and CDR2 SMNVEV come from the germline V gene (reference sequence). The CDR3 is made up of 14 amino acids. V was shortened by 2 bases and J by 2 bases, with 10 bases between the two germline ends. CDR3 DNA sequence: TGTGCCAGCAGTTTAAGCTCCGGGACCTACGAGCAGTACTTC. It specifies CASSLSSGTYEQYF.

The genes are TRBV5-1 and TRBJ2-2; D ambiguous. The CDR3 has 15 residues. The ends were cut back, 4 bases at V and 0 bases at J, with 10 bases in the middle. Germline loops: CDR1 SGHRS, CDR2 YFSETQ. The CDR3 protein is CASSVQRANTGELFF. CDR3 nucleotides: TGCGCCAGCAGCGTCCAGCGAGCGAACACCGGGGAGCTGTTTTTT.

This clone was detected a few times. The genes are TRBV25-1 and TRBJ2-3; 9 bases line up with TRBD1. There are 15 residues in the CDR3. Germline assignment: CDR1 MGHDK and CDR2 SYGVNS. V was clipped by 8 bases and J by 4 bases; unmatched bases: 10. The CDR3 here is CASETGTGSADTQYF. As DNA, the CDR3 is TGTGCCAGCGAAACCGGGACAGGGAGCGCAGATACGCAGTATTTT.

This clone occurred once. CDR3 in DNA: TGTGCCAGCACCGGGACAGACCAAGAGACCCAGTACTTC. Translation: CASTGTDQETQYF. The V and J genes are TRBV6-5 and TRBJ2-5; the match to TRBD1 covers 7 bases. CDR1 and CDR2 (germline): MNHEY, SVGAGI. V lost 7 bases, J lost 0 bases, and 2 bases stayed unmatched. The CDR3 is 13 amino acids.

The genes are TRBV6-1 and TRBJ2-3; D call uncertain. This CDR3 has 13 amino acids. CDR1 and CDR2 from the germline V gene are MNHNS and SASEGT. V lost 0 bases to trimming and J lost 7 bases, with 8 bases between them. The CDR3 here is CASSEAVANTQYF. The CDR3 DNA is TGTGCCAGCAGTGAAGCGGTAGCAAATACGCAGTATTTT.

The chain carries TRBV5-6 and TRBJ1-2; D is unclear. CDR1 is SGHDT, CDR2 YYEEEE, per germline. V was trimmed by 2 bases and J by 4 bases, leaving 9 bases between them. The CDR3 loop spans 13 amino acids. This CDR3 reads CASSLQKLYGYTF. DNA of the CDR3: TGTGCCAGCAGCTTACAGAAACTCTATGGCTACACCTTC.